One sample yielded the 19 T cell receptor beta chains listed below, sequenced in a study of Graves' ophthalmopathy and Graves' hyperthyroidism. The sequenced template was RNA, covering the TCR beta CDR3 region. First-round RT-PCR employed HTBI primers, with a second-round multiplex PCR after it. TCRdb recomputed calls from the multiplex PCR reads with MiXCR, one row per CDR3 protein. The profile covers about 740,000 distinct CDR3 sequences, with 40% appearing a single time and roughly 45% taken by the ten largest. The specimen was peripheral blood. These receptors were taken from an adult man with Graves' ophthalmopathy.

The CDR3 region is CSAATGTPQIRYTEAFF. CDR3 sequence (DNA): TGCAGTGCGGCTACCGGGACGCCACAAATAAGATACACTGAAGCTTTCTTT. The rearrangement links TRBV20-1 to TRBJ1-1; maybe TRBD1 (5 bases). The CDR3 totals 17 residues. Trimming cost V 6 bases and J 3 bases, with 26 bases left between them. Germline loops: CDR1 DFQATT, CDR2 SNEGSKA (reference sequence).

Regarding this clonotype: At one end the junction does not follow the germline gene, possibly because of a read error. The chain links TRBV10-3 to TRBJ1-4; 7 nucleotides line up with TRBD1. CDR1 and CDR2 (germline): ENHRY, SYGVKD. The CDR3 is 15 residues long. CDR3 sequence reads: CASSARTGLDEKLFF. The CDR3 DNA reads as TGTGCCAGCAGTGCGCGGACAGGCTTGGATGAAAAACTGTTTTTT.

Only a few counts were recorded for this clonotype. The chain links TRBV7-9 to TRBJ2-7; 9 bases are a match to TRBD1. The V gene's germline CDR1 is SEHNR and CDR2 FQNEAQ (reference sequence). The CDR3 consists of 14 residues. V lost 3 bases, J lost 6 bases, and 6 bases stayed unmatched. The CDR3 nucleotides are TGTGCCAGCAGCTTGTGGGACAGGGTTGCCGAGCAGTACTTC. This translates into CASSLWDRVAEQYF.

This clonotype was seen more than once but under ten times. The chain has TRBV20-1 and TRBJ1-2; tentative D call: TRBD1 (5 bases). The CDR3 has 12 residues. V was clipped by 8 bases and J by 7 bases, with 17 bases between them. From germline, CDR1 is DFQATT and CDR2 SNEGSKA (reference sequence). CDR3 sequence (DNA): TGCAGTTTCGACAGAACGGCGAGTGGCTACACCTTC. It codes for CSFDRTASGYTF.

The sample holds a few counts of this clonotype. This sequence joins TRBV6-5 and TRBJ1-5; D is unresolved. Between the trimmed V and J ends, which lost 0 bases and 1 base, there was a span of 7 bases. The length of the CDR3 is 15 residues. CDR1 is MNHEY and CDR2 is SVGAGI in the germline V gene. The CDR3 nucleotides read TGTGCCAGCAGTTACTCGGCCGACAGCAATCAGCCCCAGCATTTT. The encoded protein is CASSYSADSNQPQHF.

The rearrangement uses TRBV12-3 or TRBV12-4 and TRBJ1-3; no reliable D call. Trimming removed 4 bases from V and 3 bases from J, with 7 bases in between. The CDR3 loop spans 13 amino acids. The CDR3 region is CASSSPFGNTIYF. CDR3 bases: TGTGCCAGCAGTTCGCCCTTTGGAAACACCATATATTTT.

This clonotype was detected many times. This chain uses TRBV19 with TRBJ1-5; TRBD1 is a possible D gene (5 bases). CDR1 is LNHDA, CDR2 SQIVND, per germline (reference sequence). V was clipped by 7 bases and J by 6 bases, with 13 bases between them. This CDR3 spans 13 amino acids. CDR3 sequence (DNA): TGTGCCAGTATGGGCAGGGACGGTCAGCCCCAGCATTTT. It yields the protein CASMGRDGQPQHF.

This clonotype came up a few times. V and J are TRBV19 and TRBJ1-6, with 8 nucleotides matching TRBD1. Germline CDR1 LNHDA, CDR2 SQIVND (reference sequence). V dropped 3 bases and J dropped 0; count of bases not matched to a gene: 7. CDR3 length equals 18 residues. In nucleotides, the CDR3 is TGTGCCAGTAGTATCTCCGGGACAGGCTACTCCTATAATTCACCCCTCCACTTT. Its translation is CASSISGTGYSYNSPLHF. The whole variable domain, filled in from reference TRBV19 and TRBJ1-6, reads DGGITQSPKYLFRKEGQNVTLSCEQNLNHDAMYWYRQDPGQGLRLIYYSQIVNDFQKGDIAEGYSVSREKKESFPLTVTSAQKNPTAFYLCASSISGTGYSYNSPLHFGNGTRLTVT.

This clonotype was found many times. The chain is built from TRBV2 and TRBJ1-5; the D is unclear. Germline V gene data show CDR1 as SNHLY and CDR2 as FYNNEI. V lost 8 bases and J lost 3, with 11 bases in between. CDR3 length: 13 amino acids. CDR3 nucleotides: TGTGCCAGCCACGGTGGGGTCAATCAGCCCCAGCATTTT. Protein product: CASHGGVNQPQHF.

As to this clonotype: No conserved phenylalanine or tryptophan ends this CDR3, so it is likely a read error. No DNA is shown, since the ends of the CDR3 on it are uncertain; the CDR3 is the one TCRdb lists. This chain joins TRBV10-2 and TRBJ1-1. The CDR3 is 14 residues long, counting both termini. CDR1 is WSHSY, CDR2 SAAADI, per germline. The CDR3 here is CASRGTEMNTEASL.

This clonotype was recorded only once. V and J are TRBV25-1 and TRBJ1-1; D remains ambiguous. The V gene lost 6 bases and the J gene lost 1 base, with 18 bases spanning the gap. The CDR3 sequence is 16 residues long. Looked up from germline, CDR1 is MGHDK and CDR2 is SYGVNS. The CDR3 coding sequence is TGTGCCAGCAGCGGCTCAACCGGGATGCGGAACACTGAAGCTTTCTTT. Protein: CASSGSTGMRNTEAFF.

At least ten counts were recorded for this clonotype. The rearrangement joins TRBV19 to TRBJ1-5, with 9 nucleotides matching TRBD1. CDR3 length: 15 amino acids. CDR1 LNHDA and CDR2 SQIVND come from the germline V gene (reference sequence). V shed 5 bases, J shed 7 bases, and the junction held 9 bases outside the gene matches. The CDR3 bases are TGTGCCAGTAGTCCCCCGGACAGGGGATCACAGCCCCAGCATTTT. Translating it yields CASSPPDRGSQPQHF.

There are a few counts of this clonotype. The chain uses TRBV12-3 or TRBV12-4 and TRBJ1-1; 7 bases are a match to TRBD1. This CDR3 region has 16 residues. The CDR3 loop is CASGLSFGTANTEAFF. The CDR3 region has the DNA TGTGCTAGTGGTTTGTCCTTTGGGACAGCAAACACTGAAGCTTTCTTT.

About this clonotype itself: A much larger clone is a single base away; this may be a read error. The chain recombines TRBV10-3 with TRBJ1-1; 11 bases line up with TRBD1. This CDR3 region has 14 residues. Germline V gene data show CDR1 as ENHRY and CDR2 as SYGVKD. The CDR3 sequence: CAITRDRGNTEASF. CDR3 nucleotide sequence: TGTGCCATCACCCGGGACAGGGGGAACACTGAAGCTTCCTTT.

A note on this clonotype: At one of its ends the junction is not consistent with the germline gene, which may arise from a read error. CDR3 in amino acids: CASSQWSPGETQYF. The CDR3, as DNA: TGCGCCAGCAGCCAATGGTCTCCTGGGGAGACCCAGTACTTC. The V gene is TRBV7-9, the J gene TRBJ2-5; the D is unclear. CDR1 and CDR2 from the germline V gene are SEHNR and FQNEAQ (reference sequence). The CDR3 sequence is 14 residues long.

The table lists this clonotype with many counts. CDR3 in DNA: TGTGCCAGCAGCCGGTGGGGGACTAGCGGTATGCAAGAGACCCAGTACTTC. Its protein product is CASSRWGTSGMQETQYF. The V gene is TRBV5-6, the J gene TRBJ2-5, with TRBD2 matching over 11 bases. V lost 4 bases and J lost 2; bases outside the gene matches: 10. The CDR3 is made up of 17 amino acids. Germline V gene lookup returns CDR1 SGHDT and CDR2 YYEEEE.

This clonotype was picked up a small number of times. The V gene is TRBV7-9, the J gene TRBJ2-5; TRBD2 matches 13 bases. Germline-derived CDR1 and CDR2 are SEHNR and FQNEAQ (reference sequence). The CDR3 totals 15 residues. V lost 5 bases and J lost 5; bases outside the gene matches: 5. The CDR3 nucleotides are TGTGCCAGCAGCCCAACGGGACTAGCGGGGGAGACCCAGTACTTC. Residues: CASSPTGLAGETQYF.

In this sample, this clonotype turned up many times. J is TRBJ1-5 and V is TRBV10-3, with D hard to call. In germline, CDR1 is ENHRY, CDR2 SYGVKD. The ends were cut back, 6 bases at V and 4 bases at J, with 10 bases in the middle. The CDR3 has 13 residues. CDR3 residues: CAIREVGNQPQHF. In nucleotides, the CDR3 is TGTGCCATCAGGGAGGTGGGGAATCAGCCCCAGCATTTT.

The chain carries TRBV19 and TRBJ1-5; 8 bases line up with TRBD1. The CDR3 covers 13 residues. V shed 6 bases and J 7 bases; nucleotides not matched to a gene: 5. The V gene's germline CDR1 is LNHDA and CDR2 SQIVND (reference sequence). Written as DNA, the CDR3 is TGTGCCAGTAGCGGACAGGGCCGGCAGCCCCAGCATTTT. Translated, it gives CASSGQGRQPQHF.